Listed below are T cell receptor beta chains from one sample, sequenced in a study of T cells after yellow fever vaccination. TCRdb independently ran MiXCR on the 5' RACE reads; one entry per CDR3 protein. The data show about 350,000 distinct CDR3 sequences, roughly 8.3% seen once. Sample: PBMCs, taken about 49 days after the first yellow fever vaccination. The receptor set was obtained from a man between 18 and 35 years old who received the YFV17D yellow fever vaccine. Each CDR3 is given with its conserved first and last residue. The order of the fields is J gene, V gene, CDR3 protein.

>TRBJ1-2|TRBV11-2
CASSSPGAVAQDGYTF
>TRBJ2-1|TRBV7-6
CASSLGGDFSSYNEQFF
>TRBJ2-1|TRBV4-1
CASSQIGRGAYNEQFF
>TRBJ1-5|TRBV7-9
CASSSTGSNQPQHF
>TRBJ2-3|TRBV5-4
CASSLAWGGTDTQYF
>TRBJ2-3|TRBV14
CASSQGSLDTQYF
>TRBJ2-1|TRBV9
CASSDREGYNEQFF
>TRBJ2-2|TRBV12-3/TRBV12-4
CASSPPSGLAGTFPGELFF
>TRBJ1-5|TRBV7-2
CASSFQGAGNQPLHF
>TRBJ1-3|TRBV29-1
CSVEEHPGNTIYF
>TRBJ2-6|TRBV7-2
CASRPDWSGANVLTF
>TRBJ2-1|TRBV7-3
CASSPGQGYEQFF
>TRBJ1-1|TRBV12-3/TRBV12-4
CASSLAGGLSFF
>TRBJ1-2|TRBV6-5
CASSYSTNYLYGYTF
>TRBJ2-1|TRBV11-2
CASSLEGLAGGRYNEQFF
>TRBJ2-2|TRBV20-1
CSAAKTSGGADTGELFF
>TRBJ2-7|TRBV20-1
CSARILGGGASYEQYF
>TRBJ2-3|TRBV20-1
CSASWAGGSTDTQYF
>TRBJ2-3|TRBV14
CASSLSRFPTQYF
>TRBJ1-1|TRBV5-1
CASSLGMSGRAFF
>TRBJ2-1|TRBV24-1
CATSGGDREQFF
>TRBJ2-2|TRBV6-5
CASSYHGGTTTGELFF
>TRBJ2-5|TRBV5-1
CASSFYKGQETQYF
>TRBJ2-1|TRBV20-1
CSARQRNNEQFF
>TRBJ1-4|TRBV7-8
CASSLEAVREKLFF
>TRBJ2-6|TRBV14
CASSPWTGKSSGANVLTF
>TRBJ2-5|TRBV29-1
CSVEDQSGPETQYF
>TRBJ1-1|TRBV29-1
CSVEEFGEGTEAFF
>TRBJ1-3|TRBV7-8
CASSLQGDSGNTIYF
>TRBJ2-5|TRBV5-1
CASSLVALWGRGGETQYF
>TRBJ2-3|TRBV20-1
CSAVAASTDTQYF
>TRBJ1-1|TRBV7-2
CASSFRDPEAFF
>TRBJ2-7|TRBV6-2/TRBV6-3
CASSRPGGYEQYF
>TRBJ1-1|TRBV5-1
CASSPQGVGTNTEAFF
>TRBJ2-5|TRBV28
CASRDGGHQETQYF
>TRBJ2-5|TRBV11-2
CASSLEWGDGETQYF
>TRBJ2-1|TRBV5-1
CASSLATGSNEQFF
>TRBJ2-2|TRBV7-7
CASSLNSQGGTGELFF
>TRBJ1-1|TRBV20-1
CSARSGGVGNTEAFF
>TRBJ2-3|TRBV7-2
CASSPKTSAWGTDTQYF
>TRBJ2-5|TRBV20-1
CSASFSGALQETQYF
>TRBJ2-1|TRBV20-1
CSAPTSGVYYNEQFF
>TRBJ1-5|TRBV6-5
CASSLVDGNQPQHF
>TRBJ2-7|TRBV4-3
CASSQDISGGWYEQYF
>TRBJ1-1|TRBV7-2
CASSPKTGAIEAFF
>TRBJ1-4|TRBV12-3/TRBV12-4
CASSLEDGTNEKLFF
>TRBJ1-1|TRBV29-1
CSVSEGVGTEAFF
>TRBJ1-1|TRBV5-5
CASSYTQGMNTEAFF
>TRBJ2-2|TRBV4-3
CASSHITGLAGIITGELFF
>TRBJ2-1|TRBV5-1
CASSLDRGPSLLLYNEQFF
>TRBJ1-1|TRBV7-9
CASSLTWQNTEAFF
>TRBJ2-1|TRBV7-2
CASSFTQYEQFF
>TRBJ2-5|TRBV5-6
CASSFTTTQYF
>TRBJ2-5|TRBV5-6
CASSWTGQGQETQYF
>TRBJ1-5|TRBV9
CASSRDGSNQPQHF
>TRBJ2-3|TRBV7-6
CASSSGGGNTDTQYF
>TRBJ2-7|TRBV5-1
CASSSGGGTYEQYF